This T cell receptor (beta chain) was profiled in a study of blood T cell repertoires in COVID-19. This CDR3 is 15 amino acids long. The trim removed 2 bases at V and 5 bases at J, leaving 10 bases unmatched. Germline V gene data show CDR1 as GTSNPN and CDR2 as SVGIG (reference sequence). Profiled with immunoSEQ multiplex PCR; TCRdb holds only in-frame clones, not every one. In the table there are about 190,000 clones, about 85% of which are singletons. The sequence was collected from a woman older than 75 with acute or convalescent COVID-19. Source material: peripheral blood. This chain joins TRBV30 and TRBJ2-7; TRBD2 agrees at 9 bases. DNA for the CDR3: TGTGCCTGGAGTATCGCCGGGACTAGCAGGCACGAGCAGTACTTC. The encoded protein is CAWSIAGTSRHEQYF.